Presented here are 27 T cell receptor beta chains from one specimen sequenced in a study of monozygotic twins with inflammatory bowel disease. Reprocessing the 5' RACE reads, TCRdb reports a single entry for every CDR3 protein and omits DNA. This sample contains 90,000 to 110,000 distinct CDR3 sequences. The sample comprised blood. Receptors originate from a human donor with ulcerative colitis or Crohn's disease, or a healthy co-twin of an affected twin (not recorded which).

The chain joins TRBV6-5 to TRBJ2-7; TCRdb calls TRBD1, which cannot be checked without DNA. The CDR3 runs 12 residues. Germline loops: CDR1 MNHEY, CDR2 SVGAGI. The CDR3 protein is CASSRTGAEQYF.

This CDR3 reads CASSFGQGLNTEAFF. The chain has TRBV5-1 and TRBJ1-1; TCRdb outputs TRBD1, but without DNA this stays unchecked. The CDR3 is 15 amino acids. CDR1 and CDR2 from the germline V gene are SGHRS and YFSETQ. The full variable domain, with the rest looked up from reference TRBV5-1 and TRBJ1-1, is KAGVTQTPRYLIKTRGQQVTLSCSPISGHRSVSWYQQTPGQGLQFLFEYFSETQRNKGNFPGRFSGRQFSNSRSEMNVSTLELGDSALYLCASSFGQGLNTEAFFGQGTRLTVV.

The rearrangement joins TRBV20-1 to TRBJ2-5. Germline CDR1 reads DFQATT; CDR2 reads SNEGSKA (reference sequence). The CDR3 loop spans 12 amino acids. This CDR3 is CSAEGHQETQYF.

V usage is TRBV7-2 and J usage is TRBJ2-7; TCRdb indicates TRBD1, and absent DNA this call remains unverified. The V gene's germline CDR1 is SGHTA and CDR2 FQGNSA. This CDR3 region has 12 residues. CDR3 region: CASSRTGDEQYF.

The V and J genes are TRBV15 and TRBJ2-4; TCRdb calls TRBD2, which cannot be checked without DNA. The CDR3 runs to 17 residues. CDR1 is LNHNV, CDR2 YYDKDF, per germline (reference sequence). The CDR3 here is CATSREGAGGAKNIQYF.

The rearrangement joins TRBV5-1 to TRBJ2-5; TCRdb indicates TRBD2, and absent DNA this call remains unverified. The CDR3 runs 18 residues. Looked up from germline, CDR1 is SGHRS and CDR2 is YFSETQ. The CDR3 reads CASSTGLAGVPYQETQYF.

The rearrangement joins TRBV12-3 or TRBV12-4 to TRBJ1-5; TCRdb selects TRBD1, and the lack of DNA leaves this call unchecked. The CDR3 totals 15 residues. The CDR3 here is CASSLRTGGHQPQHF.

V is TRBV11-2 and J is TRBJ2-7. Germline V gene sequence: CDR1 SGHAT, CDR2 FQNNGV. The CDR3 loop spans 14 amino acids. The CDR3 reads CASRPVDGFYEQYF.

The rearrangement joins TRBV7-9 to TRBJ1-5. This CDR3 comprises 14 residues. Germline values: CDR1 SEHNR, CDR2 FQNEAQ (reference sequence). The CDR3: CAIPVSFSNQPQHF.

The chain employs TRBV7-9 and TRBJ1-6. This CDR3 spans 13 amino acids. CDR1 SEHNR and CDR2 FQNEAQ come from the germline V gene (reference sequence). The CDR3: CASSLRVDSPLHF.

The chain links TRBV12-3 or TRBV12-4 to TRBJ2-3. The CDR3 loop spans 12 amino acids. The CDR3 protein is CASILLFDTQYF.

This rearrangement joins TRBV20-1 to TRBJ1-1. The CDR3 is made up of 12 amino acids. Germline CDR1 and CDR2: DFQATT and SNEGSKA (reference sequence). CDR3 sequence reads: CSAIGGGTEAFF.

The rearrangement links TRBV28 to TRBJ2-7; TCRdb returns TRBD2, unconfirmable since there is no DNA. CDR3 length equals 15 residues. In germline, CDR1 is MDHEN, CDR2 SYDVKM. The chain's CDR3 is CASSFPTSGTYEQYF. Full variable domain (outside the CDR3, taken from reference TRBV28 and TRBJ2-7): DVKVTQSSRYLVKRTGEKVFLECVQDMDHENMFWYRQDPGLGLRLIYFSYDVKMKEKGDIPEGYSVSREKKERFSLILESASTNQTSMYLCASSFPTSGTYEQYFGPGTRLTVT.

The CDR3 loop reads CASSLAGRETQYF. This chain links TRBV12-3 or TRBV12-4 with TRBJ2-5; TCRdb's D call of TRBD2 is untestable without DNA. This CDR3 spans 13 amino acids.

The chain has TRBV20-1 and TRBJ2-3; TCRdb's D call, TRBD2, is unchecked because there is no DNA. From germline, CDR1 is DFQATT and CDR2 SNEGSKA (reference sequence). The CDR3 runs to 14 residues. CDR3 sequence reads: CSPSVWPRADTQYF.

The gene calls are TRBV11-1 and TRBJ1-3. CDR3 length: 12 residues. Germline-derived CDR1 and CDR2 are SGHAT and FQDESV (reference sequence). The CDR3 here is CASRGDGVVLYF. Complete variable domain (other parts from reference TRBV11-1 and TRBJ1-3): EAEVAQSPRYKITEKSQAVAFWCDPISGHATLYWYRQILGQGPELLVQFQDESVVDDSQLPKDRFSAERLKGVDSTLKIQPAELGDSAMYLCASRGDGVVLYFGEGSWLTVV.

The gene calls are TRBV20-1 and TRBJ1-1. This CDR3 contains 12 residues. In germline, CDR1 is DFQATT, CDR2 SNEGSKA (reference sequence). CDR3 region: CSALGGWTEAFF.

The rearrangement uses TRBV28 and TRBJ1-5. The CDR3 extends over 13 amino acids. CDR1 and CDR2 from the germline V gene are MDHEN and SYDVKM. The CDR3 protein is CASKGGPNQPQHF.

The rearrangement joins TRBV11-3 to TRBJ1-6. This CDR3 has 14 residues. Germline-derived CDR1 and CDR2 are SGHNT and YENEEA. The CDR3 sequence: CASSLRGNDSPLHF.

The chain combines TRBV4-1 with TRBJ2-6. The CDR3 is 15 residues long. CDR1 and CDR2 from the germline V gene are MGHRA and YSYEKL. CDR3 loop: CASSQQGSGANVLTF.

This sequence joins TRBV5-5 and TRBJ1-6; the TRBD1 assignment by TCRdb is unverifiable without DNA. The CDR3 extends over 18 amino acids. In germline, CDR1 is SGHKS, CDR2 YYEKEE (reference sequence). CDR3 amino acids: CASSPGQGIGSYNSPLHF.

The V and J genes are TRBV7-9 and TRBJ2-1; TCRdb names TRBD1, which stays unverified in the absence of DNA. The CDR3 is 15 amino acids. Per germline, CDR1 SEHNR and CDR2 FQNEAQ (reference sequence). The CDR3 here is CASSSGQDSYNEQFF.

The chain is built from TRBV29-1 and TRBJ2-7; the TRBD1 assignment by TCRdb is unverifiable without DNA. The CDR3 consists of 14 residues. Germline loops: CDR1 SQVTM, CDR2 ANQGSEA. CDR3: CSVQRGQGVDEQYF.

The chain is built from TRBV20-1 and TRBJ2-1. The CDR3 length is 12 residues. Germline CDR1 is DFQATT and CDR2 is SNEGSKA (reference sequence). The CDR3 spells CSARGPHNEQFF.

V usage is TRBV29-1 and J usage is TRBJ2-1; without DNA, the TCRdb call of TRBD1 cannot be checked. This CDR3 region has 15 residues. Germline V lookup: CDR1 SQVTM, CDR2 ANQGSEA. The CDR3 sequence: CSVVVGGGSYNEQFF.

This chain joins TRBV19 and TRBJ2-4; TCRdb's D gene call, TRBD2, goes unchecked for lack of DNA. CDR3 length: 15 residues. Germline loops: CDR1 LNHDA, CDR2 SQIVND (reference sequence). CDR3: CASSMQPASLNIQYF.

V and J are TRBV20-1 and TRBJ1-1; TCRdb's D gene call, TRBD1, goes unchecked for lack of DNA. The V gene's germline CDR1 is DFQATT and CDR2 SNEGSKA (reference sequence). The CDR3 consists of 13 residues. CDR3 region: CCAVIGQGTAAFF.